A selection of T cell receptor beta chains follows, all from one sample in a study of pediatric ulcerative colitis. Method: immunoSEQ multiplex PCR; TCRdb's copy keeps in-frame clones and lacks some. The repertoire has 35,000 or so clones, around four fifths of them found once; the top ten carry approximately 0.74%. The sample was gut tissue. These receptors were obtained from a boy aged 10-17 years with moderate ulcerative colitis. Each CDR3 is given with its conserved first and last residue. Each record gives: V gene, D gene, clone size, J gene, CDR3 DNA, CDR3 protein. D genes are given only for firm matches. The size of a clone is reported for some rows only, either as once, few or many, or as a class for expanded clones.

v_call: TRBV5-1
d_call: .
clone_size: .
j_call: TRBJ2-7
cdr3_nt: TGCGCCAGCAGCTTGGATGGCACCTACGAGCAGTACTTC
cdr3_aa: CASSLDGTYEQYF

v_call: TRBV5-4
d_call: TRBD1
clone_size: .
j_call: TRBJ2-7
cdr3_nt: TGTGCCAGCAGCTTGGTTGGGACAGGGGTCTACGAGCAGTACTTC
cdr3_aa: CASSLVGTGVYEQYF

v_call: TRBV11-2
d_call: .
clone_size: once
j_call: TRBJ2-6
cdr3_nt: TGTGCCAGCAGCTTCCAGGGCTCTGGGGCCAACGTCCTGACTTTC
cdr3_aa: CASSFQGSGANVLTF

v_call: TRBV11-1
d_call: .
clone_size: .
j_call: TRBJ1-2
cdr3_nt: TGTGCCAGCAGCACGGGACACCAGTACTATGGCTACACCTTC
cdr3_aa: CASSTGHQYYGYTF

v_call: TRBV5-1
d_call: TRBD2
clone_size: .
j_call: TRBJ2-5
cdr3_nt: TGCGCCAGCAGCTTCGCGGGGGGAAGAGGAGAGACCCAGTACTTC
cdr3_aa: CASSFAGGRGETQYF

v_call: TRBV23-1
d_call: .
clone_size: few
j_call: TRBJ1-2
cdr3_nt: TGCGCCAGCATGGCCTATGGCTACACCTTC
cdr3_aa: CASMAYGYTF

v_call: TRBV12-5
d_call: TRBD1
clone_size: few
j_call: TRBJ2-3
cdr3_nt: TGTGCTAGTGTTATGACAGGGACAGATACGCAGTATTTT
cdr3_aa: CASVMTGTDTQYF

v_call: TRBV11-3
d_call: .
clone_size: .
j_call: TRBJ2-1
cdr3_nt: TGTGCCAGCAGCTTAGATAATACCAATGAGCAGTTCTTC
cdr3_aa: CASSLDNTNEQFF

v_call: TRBV5-1
d_call: .
clone_size: .
j_call: TRBJ2-3
cdr3_nt: TGCGCCAGCAGCTTGGGCTCTTCAGATACGCAGTATTTT
cdr3_aa: CASSLGSSDTQYF

v_call: TRBV7-3
d_call: .
clone_size: once
j_call: TRBJ2-3
cdr3_nt: TGTGCCAGCAGCACAACTAGGACAGATACGCAGTATTTT
cdr3_aa: CASSTTRTDTQYF

v_call: TRBV5-8
d_call: TRBD1
clone_size: .
j_call: TRBJ1-1
cdr3_nt: TGTGCCAGCAGCCGGGACAGGTTGACTGAAGCTTTCTTT
cdr3_aa: CASSRDRLTEAFF

v_call: TRBV9
d_call: .
clone_size: .
j_call: TRBJ1-1
cdr3_nt: TGTGCCAGCAGCGTAGAATGGGGGAACACTGAAGCTTTCTTT
cdr3_aa: CASSVEWGNTEAFF

v_call: TRBV30
d_call: TRBD1
clone_size: .
j_call: TRBJ2-5
cdr3_nt: TGTGCCTGGACGACAGGGGGCGAGACCCAGTACTTC
cdr3_aa: CAWTTGGETQYF

v_call: TRBV4-3
d_call: TRBD1
clone_size: few
j_call: TRBJ1-2
cdr3_nt: TGCGCCAGCAGCCAAGAGACAGGGGATGGCTACACCTTC
cdr3_aa: CASSQETGDGYTF

v_call: TRBV14
d_call: .
clone_size: once
j_call: TRBJ2-7
cdr3_nt: TGTGCCAGCAGCCAAGGGGGGGTAGCGGCGAGCTACGAGCAGTACTTC
cdr3_aa: CASSQGGVAASYEQYF

v_call: TRBV28
d_call: TRBD1
clone_size: .
j_call: TRBJ2-1
cdr3_nt: TGTGCCAGCAGTTCCGGACAGGGTTGGGATGAGCAGTTCTTC
cdr3_aa: CASSSGQGWDEQFF

v_call: TRBV7-2
d_call: .
clone_size: few
j_call: TRBJ2-5
cdr3_nt: TGTGCCAGCAGCTTAGAACATACCCCATGGGAGACCCAGTACTTC
cdr3_aa: CASSLEHTPWETQYF